This record looks at one T cell receptor beta chain sequence and its context. The antigen is not known. The data belong to a study of cytomegalovirus exposure and HLA in healthy donors. General study results and limits: The study found most TCR sequences rare, yet found some public TCRs in many donors.

The protocol was immunoSEQ multiplex PCR, while the TCRdb copy is restricted to in-frame clones and leaves out a portion. The profile shows about 78,000 clones, roughly 95% of them singletons. Sample: PBMCs. This TCR was sampled from a young man in good health and CMV-seropositive.

The CDR3 sequence is CASIGAGGAGYGYTF. The CDR3 nucleotides are TGTGCCAGCATCGGGGCGGGGGGCGCGGGCTATGGCTACACCTTC. The V call is TRBV2, the J call TRBJ1-2, with a tentative D call TRBD1 (6 bases). Per the germline V gene, CDR1 is SNHLY and CDR2 is FYNNEI. There are 15 residues in the CDR3. The V end was cut by 7 bases, the J end by 4 bases, with 19 bases between. Based on the CDR3 plus reference TRBV2 and TRBJ1-2, the full variable domain is EPEVTQTPSHQVTQMGQEVILRCVPISNHLYFYWYRQILGQKVEFLVSFYNNEISEKSEIFDDQFSVERPDGSNFTLKIRSTKLEDSAMYFCASIGAGGAGYGYTFGSGTRLTVV.